This is a list of T cell receptor beta chains from one sample in a study of T cell changes during pregnancy in multiple sclerosis. The assay was immunoSEQ multiplex PCR, and TCRdb's table has in-frame clones only and misses some. The table shows tens of thousands of clones, with roughly 94% occurring only once. The sequencing used CD4+ T cells from peripheral blood mononuclear cells, collected in the second trimester of pregnancy. Receptors originate from a female donor with multiple sclerosis, enrolled in a pregnancy study. The CDR3 runs from the conserved cysteine through the conserved F or W. Each record gives: CDR3 length, J gene, D gene, clone size, V gene, CDR3 DNA, CDR3 protein. The D gene is left open where the match is weak. Size is stated for part of the rows, as once, few or many counts, or as a class when the clone is expanded.

14 TRBJ1-2 . . TRBV5-6 TGTGCCAGCAGCTCCCGGGGGGCTGGCTATGGCTACACCTTC CASSSRGAGYGYTF
15 TRBJ1-2 TRBD1 . TRBV11-2 TGTGCCAGCAGCCACCCGGGACAGGGGATGTATGGCTACACCTTC CASSHPGQGMYGYTF
16 TRBJ1-5 TRBD1 . TRBV4-1 TGCGCCAGCAGCCAAGCCGGGACAGGGGCGGATCAGCCCCAGCATTTT CASSQAGTGADQPQHF
17 TRBJ2-7 TRBD2 . TRBV30 TGTGCCTGGAATGCGCTAGCGGGGGGTTATTACTCCTACGAGCAGTACTTC CAWNALAGGYYSYEQYF
16 TRBJ1-2 TRBD1 . TRBV9 TGTGCCAGCAGCTTCTCGCAGGGACAGGGTGCCTATGGCTACACCTTC CASSFSQGQGAYGYTF
17 TRBJ1-4 . . TRBV4-3 TGCGCCAGCAGCCAAGATTCCAGGGCCGGAACTAATGAAAAACTGTTTTTT CASSQDSRAGTNEKLFF
14 TRBJ1-1 . . TRBV7-9 TGTGCCAGCGGAGGAGCGGGGGCCCTTACTGAAGCTTTCTTT CASGGAGALTEAFF
13 TRBJ1-1 . . TRBV6-4 TGTGCCAGCAGCGTAGGGGTTGAGACTGAAGCTTTCTTT CASSVGVETEAFF
15 TRBJ2-3 TRBD2 . TRBV19 TGTGCCAGTAGTTCCATAGCGGGGAGCACAGATACGCAGTATTTT CASSSIAGSTDTQYF
15 TRBJ1-1 TRBD1 . TRBV9 TGTGCCAGCAGCGGGGCCCGACAGGGTGCCACTGAAGCTTTCTTT CASSGARQGATEAFF
16 TRBJ2-7 TRBD1 . TRBV6-5 TGTGCCAGCAGTTACTCCACAGGGGGCATACCCTACGAGCAGTACTTC CASSYSTGGIPYEQYF
16 TRBJ1-3 . . TRBV6-5 TGTGCCAGCAGTTACAGGTCTCCTAGCTCTGGAAACACCATATATTTT CASSYRSPSSGNTIYF
14 TRBJ2-2 . . TRBV9 TGTGCCAGCAGCGTAGCTTGGGGCCCCGGGGAGCTGTTTTTT CASSVAWGPGELFF
16 TRBJ2-3 TRBD2 . TRBV9 TGTGCCAGCAGCGATAGCGGGGCTCAAAGCACAGATACGCAGTATTTT CASSDSGAQSTDTQYF
14 TRBJ2-3 TRBD2 . TRBV7-3 TGTGCCAGCAGCTTCAGCGGGGCGACAGATACGCAGTATTTT CASSFSGATDTQYF
11 TRBJ2-6 . . TRBV6-5 TGTGGCACGCGTGGGGCCAACGTCCTGACTTTC CGTRGANVLTF
12 TRBJ1-5 . once TRBV7-2 TGTGCCAGCAGCTTAGGGGGCCAGCCCCAGCATTTT CASSLGGQPQHF
15 TRBJ2-5 . . TRBV6-5 TGTGCCAGCAGTTTAACTTATCCCAGGGGAGAGACCCAGTACTTC CASSLTYPRGETQYF
15 TRBJ2-2 . once TRBV2 TGTGCCAGCCACTTGTGGGGGCCGAACACCGGGGAGCTGTTTTTT CASHLWGPNTGELFF
15 TRBJ2-3 . . TRBV5-5 TGTGCCAGCACCCTTCTAGAATCCTTCACAGATACGCAGTATTTT CASTLLESFTDTQYF
14 TRBJ1-3 TRBD1 . TRBV5-1 TGCGCCAGCAGCTTGGGGACAGGGAGAAACACCATATATTTT CASSLGTGRNTIYF
16 TRBJ1-2 TRBD1 once TRBV7-2 TGTGCCAGCAGCCCTGATTTAACAGGGGGAGGCTATGGCTACACCTTC CASSPDLTGGGYGYTF
13 TRBJ1-2 . . TRBV5-6 TGTGCCAGCAGCTTACAGGGTCTCTATGGCTACACCTTC CASSLQGLYGYTF
15 TRBJ2-7 . . TRBV14 TGTGCCAGCAGCCAAAACAGGACCTTTCGTTACGAGCAGTACTTC CASSQNRTFRYEQYF
14 TRBJ2-7 . . TRBV19 TGTGCCAGTAGTACCCCGGGACAATCCTACGAGCAGTACTTC CASSTPGQSYEQYF
13 TRBJ1-2 TRBD1 . TRBV6-1 TGTGCCAGCAGTGAGGGACAGGTCTATGGCTACACCTTC CASSEGQVYGYTF
15 TRBJ1-2 . . TRBV6-5 TGTGCCAGCAGTTACTCGAGTAGGGGCGGCTATGGCTACACCTTC CASSYSSRGGYGYTF
17 TRBJ2-2 . . TRBV7-3 TGTGCCAGCAGCTTGGGTGGGGGGACGGCGAACACCGGGGAGCTGTTTTTT CASSLGGGTANTGELFF
17 TRBJ1-1 . . TRBV5-4 TGTGCCAGCAGCTTAACGGGCCGGGGGTATCCGAACACTGAAGCTTTCTTT CASSLTGRGYPNTEAFF
15 TRBJ1-1 . . TRBV10-3 TGTGCCATCAGTGCCGCCAGGGACATGAACACTGAAGCTTTCTTT CAISAARDMNTEAFF
15 TRBJ2-1 TRBD2 once TRBV5-6 TGTGCCAGCAGCTTGGTAGCGGGGGGGCCCAATGAGCAGTTCTTC CASSLVAGGPNEQFF
16 TRBJ2-1 TRBD2 . TRBV7-2 TGTGCCAGCAGCCTTAGCGGGGGGGGGTTCCCTAATGAGCAGTTCTTC CASSLSGGGFPNEQFF
13 TRBJ2-7 . . TRBV29-1 TGCAGCGTTGAACGTCAGAACTCCTACGAGCAGTACTTC CSVERQNSYEQYF
12 TRBJ2-7 . . TRBV6-5 TGTGCCAGCAGCTCCGACACCTACGAGCAGTACTTC CASSSDTYEQYF
15 TRBJ2-5 . . TRBV2 TGTGCCAGCAGTGAAGCGCAGGGGCGAGTGGAGACCCAGTACTTC CASSEAQGRVETQYF
14 TRBJ2-6 TRBD1 . TRBV7-9 TGTGCCAGCAGCGACAGGGCTGGGGCCAACGTCCTGACTTTC CASSDRAGANVLTF
15 TRBJ2-1 . . TRBV7-9 TGTGCCAGCAGCCCCGGCGGACAGTTCTACAATGAGCAGTTCTTC CASSPGGQFYNEQFF
14 TRBJ1-5 TRBD1 . TRBV5-4 TGTGCCAGCAGCCGACAGGGGCCTAATCAGCCCCAGCATTTT CASSRQGPNQPQHF
15 TRBJ1-2 TRBD1 . TRBV4-3 TGCGCCAGCAGCCCCGAGACAGGGACCAGCTATGGCTACACCTTC CASSPETGTSYGYTF
15 TRBJ2-7 TRBD2 . TRBV7-2 TGTGCCAGCAACGAAAATAGCGGGGGGGCGGGCGAGCAGTACTTC CASNENSGGAGEQYF
14 TRBJ2-7 TRBD2 . TRBV14 TGTGCCAGCAGCCAAGGACTAGCGTCCTACGAGCAGTACTTC CASSQGLASYEQYF
17 TRBJ2-7 . . TRBV28 TGTGCCAGCAGTCCGGGCCTAAGGGGCATTAGCTCCTACGAGCAGTACTTC CASSPGLRGISSYEQYF
14 TRBJ2-1 . . TRBV7-9 TGTGCCAGCAGCTTAGCGGGGGGTGGGAATGAGCAGTTCTTC CASSLAGGGNEQFF
11 TRBJ1-5 . . TRBV2 TGTGCCAGCAGCCTTAGTCAGCCCCAGCATTTT CASSLSQPQHF
15 TRBJ2-7 TRBD2 . TRBV18 TGTGCCAGCTCACCACCAGGAGCGGGGGGGCTCGAGCAGTACTTC CASSPPGAGGLEQYF